Shown below are 30 T cell receptor beta chains from a single sample sequenced in a study of shared clonotypes between healthy human individuals. The assay was immunoSEQ multiplex PCR, and TCRdb's table has in-frame clones only and misses some. In the table there are about a million clones, around 76% of which are singletons. Sequencing was carried out using memory CD4+ T cells sorted from blood. Subset defined: CD45RA-negative fraction. These receptors came from a man younger than 35 in good health.

The V call is TRBV5-6, the J call TRBJ2-5; D ambiguous. V gave up 1 base and J gave up 0 bases, with 13 bases separating them. This CDR3 has 16 amino acids. Germline values: CDR1 SGHDT, CDR2 YYEEEE. The CDR3 nucleotides read TGTGCCAGCAGCTTGAGTAGTACAGCGTACCAAGAGACCCAGTACTTC. Translation gives CASSLSSTAYQETQYF.

This chain links TRBV5-1 with TRBJ1-3; D may be TRBD1 (5 bases). CDR3 length: 15 residues. Trimming took off 7 bases at V and 0 bases at J, with 14 bases between the two ends. Germline CDR1 reads SGHRS; CDR2 reads YFSETQ. The CDR3 sequence: CASRPEGSSGNTIYF. In DNA, the CDR3 is TGCGCCAGCCGGCCAGAGGGGAGCTCTGGAAACACCATATATTTT.

The chain combines TRBV4-1 with TRBJ2-2; the match to TRBD2 covers 7 bases. Germline CDR1 is MGHRA and CDR2 is YSYEKL. V lost 4 bases and J lost 4; bases outside the gene matches: 9. This CDR3 region has 16 residues. The CDR3 spells CASSRLADKVTGELFF. The DNA for the CDR3 is TGCGCCAGCAGCCGTCTAGCGGACAAAGTCACCGGGGAGCTGTTTTTT.

This clone was found a few times. V usage is TRBV7-2 and J usage is TRBJ1-1; no firm D call. This CDR3 comprises 13 residues. Germline V gene lookup returns CDR1 SGHTA and CDR2 FQGNSA. Deletions cut 4 bases from V and 6 bases from J, with 12 bases between. CDR3 bases: TGTGCCAGCAGCTCAGACCAAGCTGCTGAAGCTTTCTTT. It yields the protein CASSSDQAAEAFF.

This clone occurred a few times. The gene calls are TRBV14 and TRBJ2-5, with a possible D match to TRBD2 (5 bases). The CDR3 spans 15 residues. V shed 2 bases and J shed 1 base, with 11 bases lying between them. Germline CDR1 and CDR2: SGHDN and FVKESK. CDR3 protein: CASSQLVSGQETQYF. Here the CDR3 DNA reads TGTGCCAGCAGCCAATTAGTCAGCGGCCAAGAGACCCAGTACTTC.

The chain links TRBV5-1 to TRBJ1-2; D ambiguous. CDR1 and CDR2 from the germline V gene are SGHRS and YFSETQ. Trimming removed 2 bases from V and 1 base from J, with 6 bases in between. The CDR3 length is 13 residues. The CDR3 spells CASSFGFNYGYTF. CDR3 DNA sequence: TGCGCCAGCAGCTTCGGCTTTAACTATGGCTACACCTTC.

This chain uses TRBV29-1 with TRBJ1-2, with 7 bases lining up with TRBD1. From germline, CDR1 is SQVTM and CDR2 ANQGSEA. V trimming: 7 bases; J trimming: 1 base; junction bases outside the gene matches: 6. The CDR3 contains 13 residues. Here the CDR3 reads CSAGGQINYGYTF. The DNA of the CDR3 is TGCAGCGCTGGGGGACAGATTAACTATGGCTACACCTTC.

The chain employs TRBV6-5 and TRBJ2-1, with D perhaps being TRBD1 or TRBD2 (5 bases each). In germline, CDR1 is MNHEY, CDR2 SVGAGI. The CDR3 extends over 13 amino acids. The V and J ends lost 2 bases and 8 bases respectively, with 10 bases between them. The CDR3 loop is CASSYLGTDEQFF. Written as DNA, the CDR3 is TGTGCCAGCAGTTACCTAGGGACCGATGAGCAGTTCTTC.

The sample holds a few counts of this clone. The chain combines TRBV19 with TRBJ2-7, with 15 bases lining up with TRBD2. V shed 5 bases, J shed 2 bases, and the junction held 16 bases outside the gene matches. The CDR3 has 20 amino acids. Germline CDR1 and CDR2: LNHDA and SQIVND (reference sequence). The CDR3 loop reads CASSFLPGLAGGPRAYEQYF. The CDR3 bases are TGTGCCAGTAGTTTTCTCCCGGGACTAGCGGGAGGCCCCCGGGCCTACGAGCAGTACTTC.

The V call is TRBV19, the J call TRBJ2-7; TRBD1 might be the D (6 bases). The CDR3 loop spans 14 amino acids. Germline V gives CDR1 LNHDA, CDR2 SQIVND (reference sequence). Deletions cut 5 bases from V and 1 base from J, with 12 bases between. The CDR3 coding sequence is TGTGCCAGTAGTGGGAGCAGGGGATCCTACGAGCAGTACTTC. This translates into CASSGSRGSYEQYF.

The chain uses TRBV7-9 and TRBJ2-5; unclear D gene. Trimming shortened V by 2 bases and J by 0 bases, and 7 bases separated the two germline ends. The CDR3 length is 14 residues. CDR1 is SEHNR, CDR2 FQNEAQ, per germline (reference sequence). CDR3 residues: CASSLQRDQETQYF. The DNA for the CDR3 is TGTGCCAGCAGCTTACAACGGGACCAAGAGACCCAGTACTTC.

The J gene is TRBJ2-3, the V gene TRBV29-1, with a tentative D call TRBD1 (6 bases). The CDR3 loop spans 13 amino acids. Germline assignment: CDR1 SQVTM and CDR2 ANQGSEA. The germline V and J ends were trimmed by 6 bases and 4 bases, with 14 bases remaining between them. CDR3: CSVSQGVADTQYF. For the CDR3, the DNA is TGCAGCGTATCACAGGGAGTCGCAGATACGCAGTATTTT.

V and J are TRBV7-8 and TRBJ2-5; maybe TRBD2 (6 bases). V was shortened by 1 base and J by 4 bases, with 13 bases between the two germline ends. This CDR3 is 15 amino acids long. Germline assignment: CDR1 SGHVS and CDR2 FQNEAQ. The DNA of the CDR3 is TGTGCCAGCAGCTTAGATCCGGGAGTGGGAGAGACCCAGTACTTC. Encoded protein: CASSLDPGVGETQYF.

The rearrangement uses TRBV19 and TRBJ1-1, with D hard to call. Germline CDR1 reads LNHDA; CDR2 reads SQIVND (reference sequence). V lost 1 base, J lost 6 bases, and 15 bases lay in between. CDR3 length: 15 residues. The CDR3 reads CASSIGKAASAEAFF. The CDR3 coding sequence is TGTGCCAGTAGTATAGGTAAGGCAGCTAGCGCTGAAGCTTTCTTT. The entire variable domain, with the rest obtained from reference TRBV19 and TRBJ1-1, is as follows: DGGITQSPKYLFRKEGQNVTLSCEQNLNHDAMYWYRQDPGQGLRLIYYSQIVNDFQKGDIAEGYSVSREKKESFPLTVTSAQKNPTAFYLCASSIGKAASAEAFFGQGTRLTVV.

The chain employs TRBV6-1 and TRBJ1-6, with D unresolved. V lost 4 bases, J lost 13 bases, and 11 bases lay in between. Germline-derived CDR1 and CDR2 are MNHNS and SASEGT. The CDR3 consists of 12 residues. This chain's CDR3 is CASSGSSHPLHF. DNA of the CDR3: TGTGCCAGCAGTGGGTCCTCTCACCCCCTCCACTTT.

The chain carries TRBV18 and TRBJ2-7; 7 positions agree with TRBD2. The trim removed 0 bases at V and 2 bases at J, leaving 4 bases unmatched. This CDR3 comprises 15 residues. CDR1 KGHSH and CDR2 LQKENI come from the germline V gene. CDR3 amino acids: CASSPPGGSTYEQYF. The CDR3 coding sequence is TGTGCCAGCTCACCACCGGGGGGGAGTACCTACGAGCAGTACTTC.

The table lists this clone with a few counts. The chain links TRBV7-9 to TRBJ2-1; 11 nucleotides line up with TRBD2. The CDR3 covers 17 residues. Germline lookup yields CDR1 SEHNR and CDR2 FQNEAQ (reference sequence). V lost 1 base and J lost 7; bases outside the gene matches: 9. The CDR3 here is CASSLVYTTSGSNEQFF. The CDR3 DNA reads TGTGCCAGCAGCTTAGTATACACAACTAGCGGGAGTAATGAGCAGTTCTTC.

In nucleotides, the CDR3 is TGTGCCAGCAGTTACCGAAGGGGGGCTACCACAGATACGCAGTATTTT. Amino acid sequence: CASSYRRGATTDTQYF. The chain joins TRBV6-5 to TRBJ2-3; D could derive from TRBD1 or TRBD2 (6 bases each). V shed 2 bases and J shed 2 bases, with 14 bases lying between them. Germline lookup yields CDR1 MNHEY and CDR2 SVGAGI. CDR3 length: 16 residues.

This chain uses TRBV10-3 with TRBJ2-3, with TRBD2 as a possible D gene (7 bases). The CDR3 loop spans 17 amino acids. CDR1 and CDR2 (germline): ENHRY, SYGVKD. V lost 0 bases to trimming and J lost 5 bases, with 18 bases between them. For the CDR3, the DNA is TGTGCCATCAGTGAGTCGATCCAGGGGACTATCCGAGATACGCAGTATTTT. It codes for CAISESIQGTIRDTQYF.

There are a few counts of this clone. The V call is TRBV28, the J call TRBJ1-1, with D possibly TRBD1 on 5 matching bases. Trimming shortened V by 9 bases and J by 5 bases, and 16 bases separated the two germline ends. CDR1 is MDHEN, CDR2 SYDVKM, per germline. The CDR3 sequence is 13 residues long. CDR3 in amino acids: CASSRRGRTEAFF. CDR3 DNA: TGTGCCAGTTCACGTCGGGGGAGGACTGAAGCTTTCTTT.

The chain joins TRBV6-1 to TRBJ2-1; D is tentatively TRBD1 or TRBD2 (6 bases each). The CDR3 sequence is 13 residues long. With 4 bases removed from V and 8 bases from J, the gap between germline ends came to 12 bases. Germline assignment: CDR1 MNHNS and CDR2 SASEGT. CDR3 protein: CASSVRGVDEQFF. DNA of the CDR3: TGTGCCAGCAGTGTGAGGGGGGTCGATGAGCAGTTCTTC.

On this clone itself: This sample also contains other DNA sequences that code for the same CDR3. The rearrangement joins TRBV9 to TRBJ1-2; TRBD1 matches 7 bases. The CDR3 is 13 amino acids. The V segment lost 0 bases and the J segment 4 bases; nucleotides outside the gene matches: 0. CDR1 and CDR2 (germline): SGDLS, YYNGEE. CDR3 nucleotides: TGTGCCAGCAGCGTAGGACAGGGCTATGGCTACACCTTC. This gives the protein CASSVGQGYGYTF.

V usage is TRBV30 and J usage is TRBJ2-3, with no clear D. CDR3 length equals 12 residues. In germline, CDR1 is GTSNPN, CDR2 SVGIG (reference sequence). V was clipped by 5 bases and J by 6 bases, with 12 bases between them. The CDR3 region has the DNA TGTGCCTGGGCCACGGGCGCGGATACGCAGTATTTT. Translated: CAWATGADTQYF.

The CDR3 loop is CAIAEGGSFSDTQYF. The CDR3 region has the DNA TGTGCCATAGCCGAGGGCGGGAGTTTCTCAGATACGCAGTATTTT. V and J are TRBV19 and TRBJ2-3; 7 bases line up with TRBD2. V was clipped by 10 bases and J by 4 bases; unmatched bases: 14. This CDR3 has 15 residues. Germline CDR1 is LNHDA and CDR2 is SQIVND (reference sequence).

The V and J genes are TRBV19 and TRBJ1-5; D is ambiguous. The V end lost 8 bases, the J end lost 9 bases, and 20 bases lay between the germline ends. The CDR3 contains 14 residues. Germline assignment: CDR1 LNHDA and CDR2 SQIVND (reference sequence). The CDR3 sequence: CASQNTSPHGPQHF. In nucleotides, the CDR3 is TGTGCCAGTCAGAATACGTCACCCCACGGGCCCCAGCATTTT.

The chain recombines TRBV7-2 with TRBJ1-5; 8 bases align to TRBD1. The CDR3 loop spans 15 amino acids. CDR1 is SGHTA and CDR2 is FQGNSA in the germline V gene. The V segment lost 5 bases and the J segment 3 bases; nucleotides outside the gene matches: 6. The CDR3 loop reads CASSPGQGVNQPQHF. The CDR3 DNA sequence: TGTGCCAGCAGCCCCGGACAGGGAGTCAATCAGCCCCAGCATTTT.

The count of this clone is one. This chain links TRBV28 with TRBJ2-5; D is uncertain. The V gene lost 7 bases and the J gene lost 0 bases, with 9 bases spanning the gap. The CDR3 contains 13 residues. Germline V lookup: CDR1 MDHEN, CDR2 SYDVKM. This CDR3 is CASTRNNQETQYF. The CDR3 coding sequence is TGTGCCAGCACGAGGAATAACCAAGAGACCCAGTACTTC.

This chain connects TRBV9 to TRBJ2-1, with 8 bases aligning to TRBD2. CDR1 is SGDLS, CDR2 YYNGEE, per germline. The V and J ends lost 4 bases and 5 bases, in that order; junction bases with no gene match: 5. The CDR3 is 14 residues long. As DNA, the CDR3 is TGTGCCAGCAGCCCGGGACTAGGGGACAATGAGCAGTTCTTC. It translates to CASSPGLGDNEQFF.

V gene TRBV11-2 combines with J gene TRBJ2-7, with 11 bases identical to TRBD2. The junction had 10 bases not matched to a gene; V was cut back by 5 bases and J by 4 bases. Per the germline V gene, CDR1 is SGHAT and CDR2 is FQNNGV. The CDR3 is 16 residues long. The CDR3 loop reads CASSQDSGRAGYEQYF. For the CDR3, the DNA is TGTGCCAGCAGCCAAGATAGCGGGAGGGCGGGGTACGAGCAGTACTTC.

This clone has only a few counts. The chain carries TRBV7-2 and TRBJ2-7, with D possibly TRBD2 on 6 matching bases. The CDR3 has 17 residues. V lost 4 bases, J lost 3 bases, and 22 bases lay in between. Per the germline V gene, CDR1 is SGHTA and CDR2 is FQGNSA. CDR3 loop: CASSSRKAGGVYYEQYF. The CDR3, as DNA: TGTGCCAGCAGCTCCCGTAAGGCAGGAGGGGTCTACTACGAGCAGTACTTC.